This TCR beta chain was sequenced for a study of T-cell memory formation after mild COVID-19. Study-wide results and caveats: A balance of CD4 and CD8 characterized clones contracting day 15 to 85, whereas later expanders leaned CD4+. Contracting CD4+ clones lay largely in CM and EM, with CD8+ ones residing in EMRA.

Sample barcodes and UMIs were carried by the TCR alpha and TCR beta cDNA libraries that 5'RACE generated with constant-segment primers. TCRdb redid the calling of the 5' RACE reads with MiXCR, one entry per CDR3 protein. The sample holds 400,000 or so distinct CDR3 sequences; about 19% are singletons and the top ten take more than 8%. This clonotype was detected only a few times. Its antigen is unknown. CDR1 is SEHNR and CDR2 is FQNEAQ in the germline V gene (reference sequence). V was trimmed by 7 bases and J by 3 bases, leaving 19 bases between them. This CDR3 has 15 residues. Source material: PBMCs or a T cell subset sorted from them (not recorded which). The clonotype comes from an adult woman who had mild COVID-19 (a few samples of this study predate the infection). Cell type and time point are not known. The J gene is TRBJ2-7, the V gene TRBV7-9; TRBD2 might be the D (5 bases). Here the CDR3 DNA reads TGTGCCAGCACCGACGCGAGCGGACCATTCTACGAGCAGTACTTC. Translation gives CASTDASGPFYEQYF.